This T cell receptor (beta chain) came from a study of blood T cell repertoires in COVID-19. About the study: Material from acute and convalescent COVID-19 was sourced from the United States, Italy and Spain. T cells, B-cell-depleted T cells, or PBMCs provided the cDNA or gDNA that served as material.

CDR1 MDHEN and CDR2 SYDVKM come from the germline V gene. J gave up 4 bases and V 5 bases, and 10 bases lay outside the gene matches. The CDR3 is 16 residues long. Under the authors' procedure: Reference gene primers were amplified, and this amplification served to estimate nucleated cell counts. The assay was immunoSEQ multiplex PCR, and TCRdb's table has in-frame clones only and misses some. The V and J calls and the clone size are those of that table, but D and trimming were determined from the DNA. The repertoire holds about 120,000 clones, with more than 70% as singletons. Sample: peripheral blood. This clonotype was sampled from a human donor in a cohort sampled during active COVID-19. This chain joins TRBV28 and TRBJ1-3, with 8 bases fitting TRBD1. The CDR3 region is CASSEAGQGAGNTIYF. The CDR3 DNA reads as TGTGCCAGCAGTGAGGCGGGGCAGGGGGCGGGAAACACCATATATTTT.